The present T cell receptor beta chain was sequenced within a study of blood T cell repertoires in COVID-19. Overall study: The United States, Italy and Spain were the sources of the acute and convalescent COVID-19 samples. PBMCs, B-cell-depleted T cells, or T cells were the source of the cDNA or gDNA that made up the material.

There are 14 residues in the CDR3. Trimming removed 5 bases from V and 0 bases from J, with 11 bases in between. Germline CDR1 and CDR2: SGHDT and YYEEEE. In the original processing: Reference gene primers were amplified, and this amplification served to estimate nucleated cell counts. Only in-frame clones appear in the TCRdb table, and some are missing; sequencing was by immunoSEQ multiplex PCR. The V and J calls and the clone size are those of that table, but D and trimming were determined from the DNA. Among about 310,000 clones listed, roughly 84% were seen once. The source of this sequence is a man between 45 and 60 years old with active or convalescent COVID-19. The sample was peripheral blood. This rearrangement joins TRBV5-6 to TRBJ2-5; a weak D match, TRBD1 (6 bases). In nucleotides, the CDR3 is TGTGCCAGCAGTCCGGACAGATACCAAGAGACCCAGTACTTC. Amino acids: CASSPDRYQETQYF.